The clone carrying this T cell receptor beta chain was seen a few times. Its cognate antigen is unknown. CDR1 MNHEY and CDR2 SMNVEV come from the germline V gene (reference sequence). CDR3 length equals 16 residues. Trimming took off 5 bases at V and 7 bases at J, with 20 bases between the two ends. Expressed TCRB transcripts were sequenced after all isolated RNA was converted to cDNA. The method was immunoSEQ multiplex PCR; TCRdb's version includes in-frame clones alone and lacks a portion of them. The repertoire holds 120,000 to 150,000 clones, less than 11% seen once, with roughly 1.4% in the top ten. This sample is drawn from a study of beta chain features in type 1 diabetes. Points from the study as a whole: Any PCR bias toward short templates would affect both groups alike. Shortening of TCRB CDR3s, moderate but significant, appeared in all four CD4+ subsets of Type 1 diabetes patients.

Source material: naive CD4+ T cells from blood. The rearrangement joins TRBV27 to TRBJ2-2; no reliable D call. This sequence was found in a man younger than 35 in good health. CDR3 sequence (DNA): TGTGCCAGCAGTCCGGCCAGTTGGTATGAGGACGGGGAGCTGTTTTTT. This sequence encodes CASSPASWYEDGELFF.